A single sample is the source of the 29 T cell receptor beta chains below, sequenced in a study of T cells in Graves' hyperthyroidism and ophthalmopathy. TCR beta CDR3 sequences were amplified from RNA transcripts. The TCR CDR3 was amplified in a first-round RT-PCR using the HTBI primer set. From the multiplex PCR reads, TCRdb called clonotypes with MiXCR, one entry per CDR3 protein. The table lists hundreds of thousands of distinct CDR3 sequences, about 20% of them singletons, with approximately 48% in the top ten. The source material was blood. The receptors here all came from a man aged 40-49 years with Graves' ophthalmopathy.

This clonotype was seen a few times. The V and J genes are TRBV19 and TRBJ1-2, with TRBD1 as a possible D gene (6 bases). Germline loops: CDR1 LNHDA, CDR2 SQIVND (reference sequence). This CDR3 region has 15 residues. V was clipped by 7 bases and J by 3 bases, with 18 bases between them. CDR3 nucleotides: TGTGCCAGTAAATCGGGCCCAGGGGAACACTATGGCTACACCTTC. Amino acid sequence: CASKSGPGEHYGYTF.

In DNA form, the CDR3 reads TGTGCCATCAGTGAGTCGTGGGGGACTAGCGGGAGAGGTGAGCAGTTCTTC. This encodes CAISESWGTSGRGEQFF. V gene TRBV10-3 combines with J gene TRBJ2-1, with TRBD2 matching 14 bases. CDR3 length: 17 residues. Trimming removed 0 bases from V and 9 bases from J; junction bases left unmatched: 7. The germline CDR1 and CDR2 sequences are ENHRY and SYGVKD.

The J gene is TRBJ2-2, the V gene TRBV10-2; 7 bases are shared with TRBD1. The CDR3 covers 18 residues. V shed 2 bases, J shed 7 bases, and the junction held 16 bases outside the gene matches. Per germline, CDR1 WSHSY and CDR2 SAAADI. The CDR3 loop reads CASSETFRDRVLGGELFF. The DNA for the CDR3 is TGCGCCAGCAGTGAGACCTTCCGGGACAGAGTCTTGGGCGGGGAGCTGTTTTTT.

Turning to this clonotype: This clone may be a read error of a much larger clone one base away. The rearrangement links TRBV5-1 to TRBJ2-3; 8 bases are shared with TRBD1. This CDR3 has 14 amino acids. Per germline, CDR1 SGHRS and CDR2 YFSETQ. The CDR3: CASGWTGSTDTRYF. The CDR3 DNA is TGCGCCAGCGGATGGACAGGGAGCACAGATACGCGGTATTTT.

This chain links TRBV13 with TRBJ1-3; unclear D gene. Trimming pared 6 bases from V and 0 bases from J, leaving 9 bases between. In germline, CDR1 is PRHDT, CDR2 FYEKMQ (reference sequence). The length of the CDR3 is 14 residues. The CDR3 protein is CASSLRFSGNTIYF. In nucleotides, the CDR3 is TGTGCCAGCAGTCTAAGATTCTCTGGAAACACCATATATTTT. Combining the CDR3 with reference TRBV13 and TRBJ1-3 gives the whole variable domain AAGVIQSPRHLIKEKRETATLKCYPIPRHDTVYWYQQGPGQDPQFLISFYEKMQSDKGSIPDRFSAQQFSDYHSELNMSSLELGDSALYFCASSLRFSGNTIYFGEGSWLTVV.

This chain joins TRBV5-4 and TRBJ1-1; no clear D. V was cut by 7 bases and J by 4 bases, with 20 bases left in between. CDR3 length: 15 amino acids. Per the germline V gene, CDR1 is SGHNT and CDR2 is YYREEE (reference sequence). The CDR3 coding sequence is TGTGCCAGCGAACCATTTGGGAAGTCTATCACTGAAGCTTTCTTT. Its translation: CASEPFGKSITEAFF. The full variable domain, completed using reference TRBV5-4 and TRBJ1-1, is ETGVTQSPTHLIKTRGQQVTLRCSSQSGHNTVSWYQQALGQGPQFIFQYYREEENGRGNFPPRFSGLQFPNYSSELNVNALELDDSALYLCASEPFGKSITEAFFGQGTRLTVV.

This clonotype was counted a few times. The gene calls are TRBV5-1 and TRBJ2-2; 10 bases are shared with TRBD1. Germline V gene sequence: CDR1 SGHRS, CDR2 YFSETQ. Trimming took 4 bases from V and 6 from J; bases not matched to a gene: 15. The CDR3 is 18 residues long. The CDR3 sequence is CASSLDRGRLWKAGELFF. DNA for the CDR3: TGCGCCAGCAGCCTTGACAGGGGGCGCTTATGGAAGGCCGGGGAGCTGTTTTTT.

This chain connects TRBV15 to TRBJ1-4; possible D gene TRBD1, 5 bases. Germline CDR1 reads LNHNV; CDR2 reads YYDKDF (reference sequence). The germline V and J ends were trimmed by 4 bases and 2 bases, with 14 bases remaining between them. The CDR3 loop spans 16 amino acids. CDR3 protein: CATSIGTSVTNEKLFF. For the CDR3, the DNA is TGTGCCACCAGCATAGGGACCTCAGTGACTAATGAAAAACTGTTTTTT.

Concerning this clonotype: This may arise from a read error, as a much more abundant clone is one base away. Here the CDR3 omits its conserved ending phenylalanine or tryptophan, so a read error is the likely source. V usage is TRBV5-1 and J usage is TRBJ2-1; D is possibly TRBD2 (6 bases). The germline gives CDR1 SGHRS, CDR2 YFSETQ. The V end was cut by 5 bases, the J end by 3 bases, with 15 bases between. The CDR3 is 15 amino acids. CDR3 residues: CASSSGQGFYNEQFL. CDR3 sequence (DNA): TGCGCCAGCAGTAGCGGTCAGGGATTCTACAATGAGCAGTTCCTC.

This clonotype was detected many times. The chain joins TRBV11-2 to TRBJ2-2; TRBD1 is a possible D gene (6 bases). This CDR3 contains 14 residues. Germline CDR1 reads SGHAT; CDR2 reads FQNNGV. V lost 4 bases and J 6 bases, leaving 12 bases between the germline ends. In DNA form, the CDR3 reads TGTGCCAGCAGCTCAACAGGGTTCGCCGGGGAGCTGTTTTTT. Translated, it gives CASSSTGFAGELFF.

Comments on this clonotype: This may be a read error, as it is one base from a much larger clone. This chain links TRBV7-6 with TRBJ2-5; D possibly corresponds to TRBD1 (5 bases). The CDR3 is 14 residues long. Looked up from germline, CDR1 is SGHVS and CDR2 is FNYEAQ. CDR3 sequence: CDSQGSIVQETQYF. Here the CDR3 DNA reads TGTGACAGCCAGGGATCGATCGTTCAAGAGACCCAGTACTTC.

This clonotype was observed a few times. V gene TRBV15 combines with J gene TRBJ1-4; 7 bases fit TRBD1. The CDR3 is 16 amino acids. Germline values: CDR1 LNHNV, CDR2 YYDKDF (reference sequence). V dropped 2 bases and J dropped 5; count of bases not matched to a gene: 8. Written as DNA, the CDR3 is TGTGCCACCAGCAGATCCTCCCCAGGGGGGAATGAAAAACTGTTTTTT. This encodes CATSRSSPGGNEKLFF.

Ten or more counts support this clonotype. This chain connects TRBV12-3 or TRBV12-4 to TRBJ2-2, with a possible D match to TRBD2 (6 bases). Deletions cut 8 bases from V and 4 bases from J, with 23 bases between. This CDR3 spans 17 amino acids. As DNA, the CDR3 is TGTGCCAGCCTTTCCGACGGGAGATTGATTAGCACCGGGGAGCTGTTTTTT. Protein sequence: CASLSDGRLISTGELFF.

At least ten counts were recorded for this clonotype. The CDR3 DNA reads TGTGCCAGCAGTTACTCGTCTAGCGGGGGATACAATGAGCAGTTCTTC. Its protein is CASSYSSSGGYNEQFF. J is TRBJ2-1 and V is TRBV6-2 or TRBV6-3; 10 nucleotides line up with TRBD2. V shed 0 bases, J shed 4 bases, and the junction held 3 bases outside the gene matches. The CDR3 is 16 residues long. Germline loops: CDR1 MNHEY, CDR2 SVGEGT.

This chain links TRBV5-1 with TRBJ2-7; 7 bases match TRBD2. V was clipped by 4 bases and J by 2 bases; unmatched bases: 6. The CDR3 covers 14 residues. CDR1 is SGHRS, CDR2 YFSETQ, per germline. This CDR3 is CASSRDYRTYEQYF. CDR3 in DNA: TGCGCCAGCAGCAGGGACTACAGAACCTACGAGCAGTACTTC.

This clonotype was detected a few times. This chain's CDR3 is CASSLVLSGEQYF. The CDR3 DNA reads as TGTGCCAGCAGCTTAGTATTGTCTGGGGAGCAGTACTTC. This chain connects TRBV5-5 to TRBJ2-7; no clear D gene. V dropped 2 bases and J dropped 7 bases, with 13 bases sitting between them. Germline CDR1 is SGHKS and CDR2 is YYEKEE (reference sequence). The CDR3 is 13 residues long.

The chain joins TRBV29-1 to TRBJ1-2, with no clear D. CDR3 length: 13 residues. Trimming removed 3 bases at V and 4 bases at J, with 12 bases between. The germline V gene encodes CDR1 SQVTM and CDR2 ANQGSEA. CDR3 in DNA: TGCAGCGTTGATATGGACCGAACCTATGGCTACACCTTC. Translation: CSVDMDRTYGYTF. The variable domain in full, with the rest retrieved from reference TRBV29-1 and TRBJ1-2, is SAVISQKPSRDICQRGTSLTIQCQVDSQVTMMFWYRQQPGQSLTLIATANQGSEATYESGFVIDKFPISRPNLTFSTLTVSNMSPEDSSIYLCSVDMDRTYGYTFGSGTRLTVV.

J is TRBJ2-1 and V is TRBV7-8; possibly TRBD2 for D (5 bases). This CDR3 comprises 13 residues. CDR1 and CDR2 from the germline V gene are SGHVS and FQNEAQ. V shed 6 bases and J shed 7 bases, with 13 bases lying between them. The CDR3 nucleotides are TGTGCCAGCAGGGTGAGGGTTGGGAATGAGCAGTTCTTC. The encoded protein is CASRVRVGNEQFF.

The V call is TRBV9, the J call TRBJ1-4, with D possibly being TRBD1 (6 bases). The CDR3 has 14 amino acids. CDR1 and CDR2 from the germline V gene are SGDLS and YYNGEE. V lost 0 bases, J lost 8 bases, and 11 bases lay in between. The CDR3 nucleotides read TGTGCCAGCAGCGTAGCGGGGGCTGGGGAAAAACTGTTTTTT. Protein: CASSVAGAGEKLFF.

This clonotype was seen at least ten times. The chain carries TRBV3-1 and TRBJ1-5; D may be TRBD1 (5 bases). The CDR3 runs 17 residues. V lost 0 bases to trimming and J lost 2 bases, with 14 bases between them. The germline gives CDR1 LGHDT, CDR2 YNNKEL (reference sequence). CDR3 loop: CASSQDWGGKGNQPQHF. Here the CDR3 DNA reads TGTGCCAGCAGCCAAGATTGGGGGGGGAAGGGCAATCAGCCCCAGCATTTT.

This clonotype was found many times. The V gene is TRBV7-2, the J gene TRBJ2-5, with no clear D. Germline CDR1 is SGHTA and CDR2 is FQGNSA. The ends were cut back, 4 bases at V and 5 bases at J, with 11 bases in the middle. CDR3 length: 13 residues. The CDR3 DNA reads TGTGCCAGCAGCTCCCCCAAAAAGGAGACCCAGTACTTC. This sequence encodes CASSSPKKETQYF.

In this sample, this clonotype turned up many times. The CDR3 protein is CASSSDRRTYNEQFF. DNA of the CDR3: TGTGCCAGCAGCTCGGACAGGAGAACTTACAATGAGCAGTTCTTC. The V gene is TRBV7-9, the J gene TRBJ2-1; TRBD1 matches 7 bases. J gave up 4 bases and V 4 bases, and 7 bases lay outside the gene matches. CDR1 is SEHNR, CDR2 FQNEAQ, per germline (reference sequence). The CDR3 is made up of 15 amino acids.

The chain is built from TRBV19 and TRBJ1-5, with 7 nucleotides matching TRBD1. V gave up 4 bases and J gave up 7 bases; unmatched junction bases: 4. CDR1 is LNHDA and CDR2 is SQIVND in the germline V gene (reference sequence). The CDR3 contains 13 residues. In DNA, the CDR3 is TGTGCCAGTAGTACACAGGGGTACCAGCCCCAGCATTTT. Residues: CASSTQGYQPQHF. The full variable domain, with the rest looked up from reference TRBV19 and TRBJ1-5, is DGGITQSPKYLFRKEGQNVTLSCEQNLNHDAMYWYRQDPGQGLRLIYYSQIVNDFQKGDIAEGYSVSREKKESFPLTVTSAQKNPTAFYLCASSTQGYQPQHFGDGTRLSIL.

A remark on this clonotype: A read error may explain this, as a much larger clone is one base away. The CDR3 sequence: CASSLERAYEQFF. As DNA, the CDR3 is TGTGCCAGCAGCTTAGAACGAGCCTACGAGCAGTTCTTC. The chain joins TRBV5-8 to TRBJ2-1; D ambiguous. Germline CDR1 reads SGHTS; CDR2 reads YDEGEE. The CDR3 has 13 amino acids. Deletions cut 2 bases from V and 10 bases from J, with 13 bases between.

This clonotype turned up a few times. V and J are TRBV7-9 and TRBJ2-1; no clear D. The V end lost 1 base, the J end lost 7 bases, and 8 bases lay between the germline ends. Germline CDR1 and CDR2: SEHNR and FQNEAQ (reference sequence). The CDR3 loop spans 13 amino acids. In DNA form, the CDR3 reads TGTGCCAGCAGCTTAGATCATAGGAATGAGCAGTTCTTC. Translating gives CASSLDHRNEQFF.

This clonotype was observed a few times. The rearrangement joins TRBV18 to TRBJ2-1, with 10 bases matching TRBD2. This CDR3 region has 17 residues. Germline trimming cut 1 base from V and 7 bases from J; bases unmatched to any gene: 10. Germline loops: CDR1 KGHSH, CDR2 LQKENI. The CDR3 sequence: CASSPRLAGALKNEQFF. CDR3 nucleotide sequence: TGTGCCAGCTCACCACGTCTAGCGGGGGCTCTTAAGAATGAGCAGTTCTTC.

This clonotype was seen repeatedly, ten times or more. The chain is built from TRBV18 and TRBJ2-1; TRBD1 matches at 9 bases. This CDR3 comprises 15 residues. V was pared by 5 bases and J by 6 bases, with 8 bases of the junction left unmatched. The V gene's germline CDR1 is KGHSH and CDR2 LQKENI. In DNA form, the CDR3 reads TGTGCCAGCTCAGCCGGGACAGGGCTGATCAATGAGCAGTTCTTC. The encoded protein is CASSAGTGLINEQFF.

With regard to this clonotype: This may come from a read error, since a much larger clone is one base off. The rearrangement uses TRBV7-2 and TRBJ2-1; 10 nucleotides match TRBD2. V shed 4 bases, J shed 7 bases, and the junction held 10 bases outside the gene matches. The CDR3 is made up of 16 amino acids. Germline assignment: CDR1 SGHTA and CDR2 FQGNSA. CDR3 bases: TGTGCCAGCAGCTCAGAAGGAGCGGGAGGGTATAATGAGCAGTTCTTC. Translating gives CASSSEGAGGYNEQFF.

V is TRBV7-9 and J is TRBJ2-2, with D perhaps matching TRBD2 (5 bases). Trimming removed 2 bases from V and 6 bases from J, with 13 bases in between. The CDR3 totals 15 residues. Germline CDR1 and CDR2: SEHNR and FQNEAQ (reference sequence). The CDR3 DNA follows: TGTGCCAGCAGCTTAACAGCGGCTGTGGCCGGGGAGCTGTTTTTT. It specifies CASSLTAAVAGELFF. Combining the CDR3 with reference TRBV7-9 and TRBJ2-2 gives the whole variable domain DTGVSQNPRHKITKRGQNVTFRCDPISEHNRLYWYRQTLGQGPEFLTYFQNEAQLEKSRLLSDRFSAERPKGSFSTLEIQRTEQGDSAMYLCASSLTAAVAGELFFGEGSRLTVL.